Listed below are T cell receptor beta chains from one sample, sequenced in a study of breast tumors, draining lymph nodes, adjacent tissues. TCRdb redid the calling of the multiplex PCR reads with MiXCR, one entry per CDR3 protein. The sample lists some 21,000 distinct CDR3 sequences; 40% to 45% were seen once. Input material: breast tumor tissue. These receptors came from a female donor with breast cancer. Some clones in this sample may be carry-over from other donors' samples. The CDR3 runs from the conserved cysteine through the conserved F or W. The D gene is left open where the match is weak. Clone size appears in some rows only: once, few, many, or a class for an expanded clone.

v_call	j_call	cdr3_length	d_call	clone_size	cdr3_nt	cdr3_aa
TRBV7-8	TRBJ1-2	17	-	many	TGTGCCAGCAGCTTATTAGTTAATGCCTACCTATTATGGGGCTACACCTTC	CASSLLVNAYLLWGYTF
TRBV7-2	TRBJ1-4	15	-	-	TGTGCCAGCAGCTTATTCGGGGGTCCTAATGAAAAACTGTTTTTT	CASSLFGGPNEKLFF
TRBV7-3	TRBJ2-5	13	-	once	TGTGCCAGCAGCGAAGGGGTGGAAGAGACCCAGTACTTC	CASSEGVEETQYF
TRBV5-6	TRBJ1-2	13	-	many	TGTGCCAGCAGCTTGGGGGGTAACTATGGCTACACCTTC	CASSLGGNYGYTF
TRBV12-3/TRBV12-4	TRBJ1-6	15	-	many	TGTGCCAGCAGTCCCACGACAGGCTTTAATTCACCCCTCCACTTT	CASSPTTGFNSPLHF
TRBV2	TRBJ2-3	14	TRBD2	-	TGTGCCAGCAGTGTGGAGAAGCGGGGGGATACGCAGTATTTT	CASSVEKRGDTQYF
TRBV25-1	TRBJ1-5	13	TRBD1	-	TGTGCCAGCAGATCAGGGGGGGATCAGCCCCAGCATTTT	CASRSGGDQPQHF
TRBV14	TRBJ2-7	11	-	-	TGTGCCAGCAGCCAAGTATTCGAGCAGTACTTC	CASSQVFEQYF
TRBV20-1	TRBJ2-7	15	TRBD2	many	TGCAGTGCTGAACCGGGACTAGTGTTGTCCTACGAGCAGTACTTC	CSAEPGLVLSYEQYF
TRBV11-3	TRBJ1-2	15	TRBD1	-	TGTGCCAGCAGCTTAGGGGACAGGGCCGACTATGGCTACACCTTC	CASSLGDRADYGYTF
TRBV4-1	TRBJ1-3	14	-	-	TGCGCCAGCAGCCCCAGACAAGCTGGAAACACCATATATTTT	CASSPRQAGNTIYF
TRBV6-1	TRBJ2-7	14	TRBD2	-	TGTGCCAGCAGTGAACAGCGGGGGGGGACCGAGCAGTACTTC	CASSEQRGGTEQYF
TRBV11-1	TRBJ2-1	18	TRBD2	-	TGTGCCAGCAGCTCCGGACTAGCACGTATGGGCACCTACGATGAGCAGTTCTTC	CASSSGLARMGTYDEQFF
TRBV7-2	TRBJ2-1	13	-	many	TGTGCCAGCAGCTTCAGTAGCCTACATGAGCAGTTCTTC	CASSFSSLHEQFF
TRBV2	TRBJ2-3	11	-	-	TGTGCCAGCAGTGGAGGAAGTACGCAGTATTTT	CASSGGSTQYF
TRBV19	TRBJ2-3	14	TRBD2	-	TGTGCCAGTAGAGTAGCGGGAGGTCCAGATACGCAGTATTTT	CASRVAGGPDTQYF